This T cell receptor beta chain was captured by sequencing in a study of cytomegalovirus exposure and HLA in healthy donors. In the study overall: The platform used for the 120 or so validation repertoires matched that of the 650 to 750 first-cohort repertoires, a later analysis reported. Study-wide results and caveats: Many donors carried some public TCRs, although rarity characterized most TCR sequences.

Method: immunoSEQ multiplex PCR; TCRdb's copy keeps in-frame clones and lacks some. The table shows roughly 100,000 clones, with approximately 95% occurring only once. A word on this clone: Antigen: not known.

Sample: PBMCs. The receptor was isolated from a woman aged 18-30 years in good health and CMV-seronegative.

The CDR3 bases are TGTGCCGGGGCTAGCGGGGGGAATGAGCAGTTCTTC. It encodes CAGASGGNEQFF. The V call is TRBV5-6, the J call TRBJ2-1, with 11 bases that match TRBD2. This CDR3 contains 12 residues. Germline CDR1 SGHDT, CDR2 YYEEEE. The junction had 4 bases not matched to a gene; V was cut back by 10 bases and J by 7 bases.